This T cell receptor (beta chain) was documented in a study of cytomegalovirus exposure and HLA in healthy donors. A remark on this clone: Its specificity is not known. A read error may account for a junction end that differs from germline.

This CDR3 has 14 amino acids. Germline CDR1 and CDR2: MNHEY and SMNVEV (reference sequence). Study-level results: It was about 150 TCR beta chains that were listed as cytomegalovirus-associated. Researchers reported that a few CMV-associated chains were confirmed in vitro as CMV antigen-specific.

A multiplex PCR was run with 60 Vbeta primers and 13 Jbeta primers. TCRdb's table, derived via immunoSEQ multiplex PCR, lists solely in-frame clones and lacks some. The sample yields under 200,000 clones, about two thirds seen once. Sequencing input: PBMCs. The TCR was taken from a woman younger than 30 in good health and CMV-seropositive. This chain uses TRBV27 with TRBJ1-5, with 8 bases fitting TRBD1. The CDR3 DNA reads as TGTGCCAGCAGTCCACAGGGGGACAATCAGCTCCAGCATTTT. It encodes CASSPQGDNQLQHF.